This TCR beta chain stems from a study of patients and donors after allogeneic stem cell transplantation. TCRdb re-derived calls from the RT-PCR reads in MiXCR, one entry per CDR3 protein. The table has approximately 57,000 distinct CDR3 sequences, 10% to 15% seen once; the top ten hold around 30%. Losses at the gene ends were 2 bases for V and 8 bases for J; bases not matched to a gene: 0. The CDR3 loop spans 11 amino acids. Germline V gene lookup returns CDR1 SQVTM and CDR2 ANQGSEA. Sequencing used blood, either unsorted or a sorted T cell fraction (not recorded which). The TCR originated in a human donor who was either an allogeneic HSCT recipient or a stem cell or donor lymphocyte infusion donor (not recorded which). It is not recorded whose cells these are; they may come from a transplant donor. The genes are TRBV29-1 and TRBJ2-1, with TRBD1 matching 7 bases. The CDR3 bases are TGCAGCGTTGAAAGGGGGCATGAGCAGTTCTTC. This translates into CSVERGHEQFF.